This is a list of T cell receptor beta chains from one sample in a study of T-cell reconstitution after alpha-beta-depleted transplantation in children. TCRdb recomputed calls from the PCR reads with MiXCR, one row per CDR3 protein. The sample comprises just over 950,000 distinct CDR3 sequences, less than 30% of which are singletons, and approximately 30% rests with the top ten. The specimen was PBMCs, mostly from graft donor cells, collected 360 days after TCRalphabeta/CD19-depleted stem cell transplant. All receptors come from a boy in the first two years of life who had a stem cell transplant for SCID, so the T cells may come from the graft donor. CDR3s leave out the opening cysteine and the closing phenylalanine or tryptophan. Each record gives: CDR3 protein, V gene, D gene. D genes are given only for firm matches.

CDR3: SARRQGSTGELF
V: TRBV20-1
D: .

CDR3: ASRRTGGSYGYT
V: TRBV5-4
D: TRBD1

CDR3: SASRGKPDTQY
V: TRBV20-1
D: .

CDR3: AARGQESQY
V: TRBV10-3
D: .

CDR3: ASSLVVRSEAF
V: TRBV7-9
D: .

CDR3: ASSPLFGNEQF
V: TRBV7-9
D: .

CDR3: ASSLWSAGVETQY
V: TRBV7-2
D: .

CDR3: ASSRTTNTGELF
V: TRBV7-2
D: .

CDR3: ATSDFLGTEAF
V: TRBV24-1
D: .

CDR3: ASSLGQKNTEAF
V: TRBV12-3/TRBV12-4
D: .

CDR3: ASSPLLLNPLTDTQY
V: TRBV18
D: .

CDR3: ASNRGPGELF
V: TRBV3-1
D: .

CDR3: ASSQDLDPSTDTQY
V: TRBV4-2
D: .

CDR3: ASSYWGRETQY
V: TRBV6-6
D: .

CDR3: ASSIRQGTDTQY
V: TRBV7-2
D: TRBD1

CDR3: ATQTTRTSGGTDTQY
V: TRBV10-3
D: TRBD2

CDR3: ASSVGAEAYEQY
V: TRBV9
D: .

CDR3: ASSLRDAPYQETQY
V: TRBV4-3
D: .

CDR3: ASSQERTSRGAGYT
V: TRBV4-1
D: .

CDR3: ASSLFGRSSGANVLT
V: TRBV27
D: .

CDR3: ASSFGGGGAYEQF
V: TRBV12-3/TRBV12-4
D: TRBD2

CDR3: ASSRDREDEQF
V: TRBV6-1
D: TRBD1

CDR3: ASVDRARDTEAF
V: TRBV7-9
D: .

CDR3: ASEGLSSGQGSYEQY
V: TRBV6-1
D: TRBD1

CDR3: SVVSLGLRGTDTQY
V: TRBV29-1
D: .

CDR3: ASSQAQGIGTSPLH
V: TRBV4-1
D: TRBD1

CDR3: ASSFSFQGPYEQY
V: TRBV11-2
D: .

CDR3: ASSFGVGLPSTDTQY
V: TRBV27
D: .

CDR3: ASSLAAGVNTGELF
V: TRBV7-2
D: .

CDR3: ASSLVRRGLSSIQY
V: TRBV5-1
D: .

CDR3: ASSPHPKGSSYEQY
V: TRBV4-1
D: .